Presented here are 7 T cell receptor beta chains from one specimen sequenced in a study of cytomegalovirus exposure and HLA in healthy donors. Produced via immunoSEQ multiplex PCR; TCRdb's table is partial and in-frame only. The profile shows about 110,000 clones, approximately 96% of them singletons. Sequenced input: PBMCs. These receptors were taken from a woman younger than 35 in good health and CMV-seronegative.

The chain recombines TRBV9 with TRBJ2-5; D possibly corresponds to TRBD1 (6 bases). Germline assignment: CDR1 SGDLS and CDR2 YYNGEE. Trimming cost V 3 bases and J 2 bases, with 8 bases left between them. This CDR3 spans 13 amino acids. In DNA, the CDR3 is TGTGCCAGCAGCGGGGACATTCAAGAGACCCAGTACTTC. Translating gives CASSGDIQETQYF.

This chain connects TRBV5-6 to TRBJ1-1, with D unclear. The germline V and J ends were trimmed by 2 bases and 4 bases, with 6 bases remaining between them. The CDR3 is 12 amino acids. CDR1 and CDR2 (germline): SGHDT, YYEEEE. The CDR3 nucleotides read TGTGCCAGCAGCTTTAGTACCACTGAAGCTTTCTTT. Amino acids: CASSFSTTEAFF.

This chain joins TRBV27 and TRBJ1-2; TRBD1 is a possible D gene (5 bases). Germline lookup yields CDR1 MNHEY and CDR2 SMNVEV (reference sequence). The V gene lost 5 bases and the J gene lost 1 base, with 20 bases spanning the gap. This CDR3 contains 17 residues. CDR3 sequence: CASSTKPGKGINYGYTF. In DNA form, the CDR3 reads TGTGCCAGCAGTACCAAACCAGGGAAGGGGATTAACTATGGCTACACCTTC.

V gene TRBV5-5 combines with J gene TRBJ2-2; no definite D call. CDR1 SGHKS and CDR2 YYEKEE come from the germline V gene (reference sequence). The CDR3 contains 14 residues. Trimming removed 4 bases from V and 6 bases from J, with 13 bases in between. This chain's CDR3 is CASSVASHAGELFF. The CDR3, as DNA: TGTGCCAGCAGCGTAGCCAGTCACGCCGGGGAGCTGTTTTTT.

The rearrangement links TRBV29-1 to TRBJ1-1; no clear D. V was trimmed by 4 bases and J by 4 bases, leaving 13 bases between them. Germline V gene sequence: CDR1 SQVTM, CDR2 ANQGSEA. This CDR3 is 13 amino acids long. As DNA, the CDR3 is TGCAGCGTTGTTAGTTCGGGTAGCACTGAAGCTTTCTTT. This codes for CSVVSSGSTEAFF.

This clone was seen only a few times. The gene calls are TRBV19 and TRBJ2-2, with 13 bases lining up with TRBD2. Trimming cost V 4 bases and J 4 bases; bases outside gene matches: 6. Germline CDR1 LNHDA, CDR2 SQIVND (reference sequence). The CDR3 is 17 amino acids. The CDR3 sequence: CASSTRTSGGSTGELFF. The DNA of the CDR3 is TGTGCCAGTAGTACTCGGACTAGCGGGGGATCCACCGGGGAGCTGTTTTTT.

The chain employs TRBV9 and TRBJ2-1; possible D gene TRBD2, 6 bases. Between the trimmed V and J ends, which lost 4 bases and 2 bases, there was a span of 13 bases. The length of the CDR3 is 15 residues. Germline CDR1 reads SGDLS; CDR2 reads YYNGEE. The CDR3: CASSTRDDPYNEQFF. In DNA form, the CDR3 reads TGTGCCAGCAGCACGCGGGATGACCCCTACAATGAGCAGTTCTTC.